These 7 T cell receptor beta chains were sequenced from one sample in a study of response to subunit inactivated influenza vaccine. TCRdb ran MiXCR on the RT-PCR reads and lists one entry per CDR3 protein. This repertoire shows 450,000 to 600,000 distinct CDR3 sequences, 16% found once; its top ten account for approximately 3%. The specimen was CD4+ T cells sorted from PBMCs, collected 23 months after vaccination. All receptors come from a man aged 50 to 75 who received an inactivated influenza vaccine.

The chain combines TRBV4-1 with TRBJ2-5, with 7 bases that match TRBD1. The germline V gene encodes CDR1 MGHRA and CDR2 YSYEKL. The CDR3 runs 15 residues. The J segment lost 3 bases and the V segment lost 2 bases, leaving 6 bases of the junction unmatched. In DNA form, the CDR3 reads TGCGCCAGCAGCCAAACCCCGACAGGGAAAGAGACCCAGTACTTC. Protein product: CASSQTPTGKETQYF.

This clonotype occurred many times. The chain carries TRBV5-1 and TRBJ2-3; D may correspond to TRBD1 or TRBD2 (6 bases each). Germline CDR1 SGHRS, CDR2 YFSETQ. V gave up 5 bases and J gave up 5 bases, with 21 bases separating them. CDR3 length equals 16 residues. CDR3 residues: CASSQSGPGGQDTQYF. CDR3 sequence (DNA): TGCGCCAGCAGTCAGAGCGGGCCTGGGGGACAAGATACGCAGTATTTT.

This chain links TRBV28 with TRBJ2-3; D gene ambiguous. The V and J ends lost 8 bases and 1 base respectively, with 7 bases between them. This CDR3 spans 12 amino acids. The germline CDR1 and CDR2 sequences are MDHEN and SYDVKM. The CDR3 loop reads CASGSGTDTQYF. DNA of the CDR3: TGTGCCAGCGGTTCGGGCACAGATACGCAGTATTTT. The whole variable domain, remainder taken from reference TRBV28 and TRBJ2-3, is DVKVTQSSRYLVKRTGEKVFLECVQDMDHENMFWYRQDPGLGLRLIYFSYDVKMKEKGDIPEGYSVSREKKERFSLILESASTNQTSMYLCASGSGTDTQYFGPGTRLTVL.

The chain couples TRBV18 to TRBJ2-2; D remains unclear. This CDR3 is 15 amino acids long. The V gene lost 2 bases and the J gene lost 3 bases, with 10 bases spanning the gap. Per the germline V gene, CDR1 is KGHSH and CDR2 is LQKENI. For the CDR3, the DNA is TGTGCCAGCTCACCAGCTTCGAGATACACCGGGGAGCTGTTTTTT. This sequence encodes CASSPASRYTGELFF.

The rearrangement links TRBV20-1 to TRBJ2-1; 7 bases map to TRBD1. The CDR3 covers 11 residues. The trim removed 6 bases at V and 9 bases at J, leaving 5 bases unmatched. Germline CDR1 DFQATT, CDR2 SNEGSKA (reference sequence). The CDR3 region is CSARGFAEQFF. The CDR3 coding sequence is TGCAGTGCCAGGGGGTTTGCTGAGCAGTTCTTC.

The chain recombines TRBV3-1 with TRBJ1-4; D possibly corresponds to TRBD1 (5 bases). Germline CDR1 LGHDT, CDR2 YNNKEL (reference sequence). Trimming left V 1 base short and J 8 bases short, with 14 bases between. This CDR3 is built from 15 residues. The CDR3 DNA reads TGTGCCAGCAGCCAAGGGGGGGAGTTGAACGAAAAACTGTTTTTT. Amino acid sequence: CASSQGGELNEKLFF.

This clonotype was counted many times. J is TRBJ1-1 and V is TRBV29-1; D remains ambiguous. Trimming removed 6 bases at V and 1 base at J, with 6 bases between. The V gene's germline CDR1 is SQVTM and CDR2 ANQGSEA. This CDR3 contains 11 residues. The CDR3 DNA reads as TGCAGCGTCTCCTGGAACACTGAAGCTTTCTTT. It translates to CSVSWNTEAFF.